What follows describes a single TCR beta chain. Its target is not known. These data are taken from a study of T cell repertoires in cytomegalovirus infection. For the study at large: Public TCR beta signatures marked donors with CMV infection and the matching HLA.

TCRdb reprocessed the reads with MiXCR, giving one entry per CDR3 protein. The sample includes over 450,000 distinct CDR3 sequences, roughly 10% of them seen just once. Study-level results: The ex vivo response showed dominance by HLA-C-restricted CMV-specific TCR beta clonotypes. Totalled public TCR beta family frequency picked out people who carried CMV plus the relevant HLA.

This CDR3 spans 16 amino acids. The V gene lost 0 bases and the J gene lost 2 bases, with 12 bases spanning the gap. Germline assignment: CDR1 SGDLS and CDR2 YYNGEE. This clonotype was obtained from a human donor in good health (CMV status not recorded). Some clones in this sample may be carry-over from other donors' samples. This chain uses TRBV9 with TRBJ2-1, with a tentative D call TRBD1 (6 bases). Input material: PBMCs. The CDR3: CASSVGTALTYNEQFF. DNA for the CDR3: TGTGCCAGCAGCGTAGGGACAGCCTTAACCTACAATGAGCAGTTCTTC.